A selection of T cell receptor beta chains follows, all from one sample in a study of response to subunit inactivated influenza vaccine. TCRdb fed the RT-PCR reads into MiXCR, producing one record per CDR3 protein. The sample consists of roughly 500,000 distinct CDR3 sequences, 16% of them appearing once. Source: CD4+ T cells sorted from PBMCs, taken around 2 years after vaccination. Receptors originate from a man between 45 and 75 years old who received an inactivated influenza vaccine. Both conserved end residues are part of each CDR3. Fields, in order: V gene, clone size, J gene, D gene, CDR3 protein, CDR3 DNA. D genes are given only for firm matches. Clone size is given for some rows only: seen once, a few or many times, or a class if the clone is expanded.

TRBV20-1	.	TRBJ2-5	.	CSANHHRGGGETQYF	TGCAGTGCCAACCACCACAGGGGGGGTGGAGAGACCCAGTACTTC
TRBV5-1	once	TRBJ1-6	.	CASSLAGAGSGSPLHF	TGCGCCAGCAGCTTGGCCGGAGCAGGGTCGGGTTCACCCCTCCACTTT
TRBV5-1	few	TRBJ1-2	.	CASSVGQGYTF	TGCGCCAGCTCGGTTGGACAAGGCTACACCTTC
TRBV21-1	.	TRBJ1-2	.	CASGESDSIFF	TGTGCCAGCGGGGAATCGGACAGTATCTTTTTC
TRBV29-1	.	TRBJ1-2	.	CSVSEGDGYTF	TGCAGCGTTAGCGAGGGTGATGGCTACACCTTC
TRBV9	.	TRBJ2-1	TRBD1	CASSYYGFGQGRGNEQFF	TGTGCCAGCAGCTACTATGGTTTCGGACAGGGACGCGGGAATGAGCAGTTCTTC
TRBV10-3	few	TRBJ1-2	.	CAISETDRNYGYTF	TGTGCCATCAGTGAAACGGACAGAAACTATGGCTACACCTTC
TRBV5-1	.	TRBJ2-2	.	CASSLDLSGTLTGELFF	TGCGCCAGCAGCTTGGACCTGTCCGGGACACTCACCGGGGAGCTGTTTTTT
TRBV5-1	few	TRBJ2-1	TRBD2	CASSSTLGLASTEQFF	TGCGCCAGCAGCTCGACCCTCGGACTAGCGTCTACTGAGCAGTTCTTC
TRBV9	.	TRBJ2-5	.	CASSVGIRTEETQYF	TGTGCCAGCAGCGTAGGTATAAGGACAGAAGAGACCCAGTACTTC
TRBV20-1	.	TRBJ2-5	.	CSAREGKGGYQETQYF	TGCAGTGCTAGAGAGGGGAAAGGAGGGTACCAAGAGACCCAGTACTTC
TRBV20-1	few	TRBJ2-3	.	CSASVQPTDTQYF	TGCAGTGCTAGTGTCCAACCCACAGATACGCAGTATTTT
TRBV4-2	few	TRBJ2-3	TRBD1	CASSQGTGEAFTDTQYF	TGTGCCAGCAGCCAAGGGACAGGGGAAGCTTTCACAGATACGCAGTATTTT
TRBV12-3/TRBV12-4	.	TRBJ2-1	.	CASSFHSAVTDEQFF	TGTGCCAGCAGTTTCCATAGCGCGGTCACCGATGAGCAGTTCTTC
TRBV5-6	.	TRBJ2-4	.	CASSLGLAKNIQYF	TGTGCCAGCAGCTTGGGATTAGCCAAAAACATTCAGTACTTC
TRBV20-1	.	TRBJ1-6	.	CSARDETGVSWSPLHF	TGCAGTGCTAGAGATGAGACCGGGGTGTCCTGGTCACCCCTCCACTTT
TRBV29-1	many	TRBJ1-5	.	CSVATGLDNQPQHF	TGCAGCGTCGCTACCGGGCTTGACAATCAGCCCCAGCATTTT
TRBV5-1	.	TRBJ1-1	TRBD1	CASSLGGGQSPEAFF	TGCGCCAGCAGCTTGGGAGGGGGACAGAGTCCTGAAGCTTTCTTT
TRBV6-5	many	TRBJ2-5	TRBD1	CASSYSWTGYQETQYF	TGTGCCAGCAGTTACTCCTGGACAGGGTACCAAGAGACCCAGTACTTC
TRBV20-1	.	TRBJ2-7	.	CSARGQGLLNEQYF	TGCAGTGCTAGGGGCCAGGGGCTTCTCAACGAGCAGTACTTC
TRBV7-8	.	TRBJ2-7	TRBD2	CASSPRSGSSYEQYF	TGTGCCAGCAGCCCTCGTAGCGGGAGCTCCTACGAGCAGTACTTC
TRBV23-1	few	TRBJ2-7	.	CASSQLGGRLYEQYF	TGCGCCAGCAGTCAATTAGGGGGGAGACTCTACGAGCAGTACTTC
TRBV18	few	TRBJ1-5	TRBD1	CASSPDGQGVNQPQHF	TGTGCCAGCTCACCAGATGGACAGGGAGTCAATCAGCCCCAGCATTTT
TRBV7-3	few	TRBJ2-1	TRBD2	CASSLNSGGFINEQFF	TGTGCCAGCAGCTTAAATTCGGGGGGATTCATTAATGAGCAGTTCTTC
TRBV7-9	few	TRBJ2-1	TRBD2	CASSSDLAGHYNEQFF	TGTGCCAGCAGCTCCGATCTAGCGGGCCACTACAATGAGCAGTTCTTC
TRBV25-1	few	TRBJ1-1	.	CASTQTSSGAGNTEAFF	TGTGCCAGCACCCAAACGAGTTCTGGGGCAGGGAACACTGAAGCTTTCTTT
TRBV20-1	few	TRBJ1-2	TRBD1	CSAARDRGNYGYTF	TGCAGTGCTGCGCGGGACAGGGGAAACTATGGCTACACCTTC
TRBV12-3/TRBV12-4	few	TRBJ2-5	.	CASRTDALTETQYF	TGTGCCAGCAGAACAGACGCGTTGACAGAGACCCAGTACTTC
TRBV7-2	.	TRBJ2-7	TRBD1	CASSANRDSFSYEQYF	TGTGCCAGCAGCGCGAACCGGGACAGCTTCTCCTACGAGCAGTACTTC
TRBV6-5	many	TRBJ2-3	.	CASSYSRSTDTQYF	TGTGCCAGCAGTTACTCTAGGAGCACAGATACGCAGTATTTT
TRBV5-5	.	TRBJ2-7	.	CASSPGRSGGEQYF	TGTGCCAGCAGCCCGGGGCGATCTGGGGGCGAGCAGTACTTC
TRBV6-2/TRBV6-3	few	TRBJ1-1	TRBD1	CASRTGGTEAFF	TGTGCCAGCAGGACAGGGGGCACTGAAGCTTTCTTT
TRBV7-2	few	TRBJ1-6	TRBD1	CASTPQTGDNSPLHF	TGTGCCAGCACCCCCCAGACAGGGGATAATTCACCCCTCCACTTT
TRBV7-8	.	TRBJ1-2	.	CASSLAQGLGGYTF	TGTGCCAGCAGCTTAGCGCAGGGTTTGGGTGGCTACACCTTC
TRBV20-1	.	TRBJ2-7	.	CSASQAANYEQYF	TGCAGTGCTTCTCAGGCTGCCAACTACGAGCAGTACTTC
TRBV6-6	.	TRBJ2-1	.	CASSYSEYNEQFF	TGTGCCAGCAGTTACTCGGAGTACAATGAGCAGTTCTTC
TRBV14	many	TRBJ1-2	.	CASSQDEWDGYTF	TGTGCCAGCAGCCAAGATGAATGGGACGGCTACACCTTC
TRBV19	few	TRBJ2-1	.	CASSWGTSSNEQFF	TGTGCCAGTAGTTGGGGGACCTCTAGCAATGAGCAGTTCTTC
TRBV5-1	.	TRBJ2-1	TRBD2	CASSLASGRAGFFYEQFF	TGCGCCAGCAGCTTGGCTAGCGGGAGGGCCGGTTTTTTCTATGAGCAGTTCTTC
TRBV7-2	.	TRBJ2-5	TRBD2	CASSRATSGRSQTQYF	TGTGCCAGCAGCCGTGCGACTAGCGGGAGAAGCCAGACCCAGTACTTC
TRBV7-9	.	TRBJ2-7	.	CASSFRDGTIYEQYF	TGTGCCAGCAGTTTTCGGGACGGAACCATCTACGAGCAGTACTTC
TRBV4-3	few	TRBJ1-1	TRBD1	CASSPNPGGAEAFF	TGCGCCAGCAGCCCAAACCCAGGGGGCGCGGAAGCTTTCTTT
TRBV29-1	few	TRBJ2-5	.	CSVLTPAETQYF	TGCAGCGTTTTAACCCCGGCGGAGACCCAGTACTTC
TRBV10-3	.	TRBJ1-2	.	CANHDPTGPTDYGYTF	TGTGCCAACCATGATCCGACAGGCCCCACCGACTATGGCTACACCTTC
TRBV12-3/TRBV12-4	few	TRBJ1-1	.	CASSFFGAGNTEAFF	TGTGCCAGCAGTTTCTTCGGGGCGGGGAACACTGAAGCTTTCTTT
TRBV20-1	few	TRBJ2-1	.	CSARSWGVHEQFF	TGCAGTGCTAGATCCTGGGGGGTCCATGAGCAGTTCTTC
TRBV4-3	.	TRBJ2-3	TRBD2	CASSQEGRLAGDTQYF	TGCGCCAGCAGCCAAGAGGGGAGACTAGCGGGAGATACGCAGTATTTT
TRBV2	.	TRBJ2-1	TRBD1	CASAFDRGNEQFF	TGTGCCAGCGCTTTCGACAGGGGGAATGAGCAGTTCTTC
TRBV5-6	many	TRBJ2-5	.	CASSQGPGETQYF	TGTGCCAGCAGCCAGGGACCCGGAGAGACCCAGTACTTC
TRBV18	few	TRBJ2-2	.	CASSPADSNTGELFF	TGTGCCAGCTCACCGGCGGACAGTAACACCGGGGAGCTGTTTTTT
TRBV5-6	few	TRBJ2-1	.	CASSRPDSFNNEQFF	TGTGCCAGCAGCCGACCGGACAGTTTCAACAATGAGCAGTTCTTC
TRBV7-7	.	TRBJ2-5	.	CASSSFRAPQETQYF	TGTGCTAGCAGCTCATTTCGGGCGCCACAAGAGACCCAGTACTTC
TRBV7-9	.	TRBJ2-7	.	CASSPPPYNEQYF	TGTGCCAGCAGCCCTCCCCCCTATAACGAGCAGTACTTC
TRBV21-1	few	TRBJ2-4	.	CASSRNYSGTSGGRTLAKNIQYF	TGTGCCAGCAGCAGAAACTACTCCGGGACTAGCGGGGGTAGGACACTAGCCAAAAACATTCAGTACTTC
TRBV27	few	TRBJ2-7	.	CASSFTPLYHEQYF	TGTGCCAGCAGTTTCACTCCACTTTACCACGAGCAGTACTTC
TRBV3-1	.	TRBJ1-4	.	CASSQDRTGLREKLFF	TGTGCCAGCAGCCAAGATCGAACAGGGCTACGGGAAAAACTGTTTTTT
TRBV27	.	TRBJ2-2	.	CASRPTSLNTGELFF	TGTGCCAGTCGACCGACCTCGTTAAACACCGGGGAGCTGTTTTTT